Listed here are 27 T cell receptor beta chains from one sample, sequenced in a study of vaccination and CD4 T cells after COVID-19. Time point given: late sampling 161 to 241 days after vaccination in three convalescent patients. Treatment reported: roughly 10-day PBMC culture with coronavirus spike peptide pools or control peptides (ViraFEST assay). Antigen specificity for these receptors is unknown. The Oncomine TCR Beta short-read assay was applied to DNA of cultured CD4+ T cells. TCRdb ran MiXCR on the PCR reads and lists one entry per CDR3 protein. Of about 24,000 distinct CDR3 sequences detected, around 30% appear once; the ten largest clones hold approximately 3%. Sequencing was performed on CD4+ T cells from blood, cultured in vitro, taken about 7 months after SARS-CoV-2 vaccination. These receptors all stem from a human donor who had recovered from COVID-19.

There are a few counts of this clonotype. This chain links TRBV19 with TRBJ2-1, with 12 bases aligning to TRBD2. The CDR3 sequence is 14 residues long. From germline, CDR1 is LNHDA and CDR2 SQIVND (reference sequence). The V gene end was trimmed by 5 bases and the J gene end by 7 bases; junction bases not matched to a gene: 3. The CDR3 sequence: CASSRLAGGNEQFF. As DNA, the CDR3 is TGTGCCAGTAGTCGGCTAGCGGGAGGGAATGAGCAGTTCTTC.

This clonotype was seen a handful of times. The chain combines TRBV7-3 with TRBJ2-3, with no clear D. Germline CDR1 reads SGHTA; CDR2 reads FQGTGA. The CDR3 has 14 residues. V lost 1 base and J lost 2, with 7 bases in between. CDR3 nucleotides: TGTGCCAGCAGCTTAATCCCCGACACAGATACGCAGTATTTT. Translation gives CASSLIPDTDTQYF.

The chain employs TRBV18 and TRBJ1-2; 7 bases are shared with TRBD1. V lost 6 bases and J lost 0; bases outside the gene matches: 1. Per germline, CDR1 KGHSH and CDR2 LQKENI. The CDR3 loop spans 13 amino acids. The DNA of the CDR3 is TGTGCCAGCTCCGGACAGGCTAACTATGGCTACACCTTC. Its protein product is CASSGQANYGYTF.

This clonotype was observed a handful of times. This chain joins TRBV20-1 and TRBJ2-5, with D perhaps matching TRBD2 (6 bases). The germline V and J ends were trimmed by 6 bases and 1 base, with 21 bases remaining between them. CDR3 length equals 16 residues. Germline assignment: CDR1 DFQATT and CDR2 SNEGSKA (reference sequence). The CDR3 DNA follows: TGCAGTGCGAACCCCCGCGGGAAGCGGGCCCAAGAGACCCAGTACTTC. Translated: CSANPRGKRAQETQYF.

This clonotype was counted a few times. The CDR3 protein is CSARDHEGGTEAFF. The CDR3, as DNA: TGCAGTGCTAGAGATCATGAGGGGGGCACTGAAGCTTTCTTT. The rearrangement uses TRBV20-1 and TRBJ1-1, with D perhaps matching TRBD1 (6 bases). The CDR3 has 14 amino acids. Germline CDR1 reads DFQATT; CDR2 reads SNEGSKA (reference sequence). The V gene lost 0 bases and the J gene lost 4 bases, with 12 bases spanning the gap.

The J gene is TRBJ2-7, the V gene TRBV20-1; 7 nucleotides match TRBD1. The CDR3 is made up of 12 amino acids. V dropped 0 bases and J dropped 8; count of bases not matched to a gene: 4. The germline gives CDR1 DFQATT, CDR2 SNEGSKA (reference sequence). CDR3 sequence reads: CSARERQGKQYF. CDR3 DNA: TGCAGTGCTAGAGAGAGACAGGGAAAGCAGTACTTC.

By frequency in the sample, this clonotype is medium-sized. This sequence joins TRBV15 and TRBJ1-5; D gene unclear. Trimming cost V 4 bases and J 4 bases, with 11 bases left between them. Germline CDR1 is LNHNV and CDR2 is YYDKDF (reference sequence). CDR3 size: 14 residues. The CDR3 sequence is CATSKGEGNQPQHF. CDR3 bases: TGTGCCACCAGCAAAGGTGAAGGTAATCAGCCCCAGCATTTT. Full variable domain (remainder filled in from reference TRBV15 and TRBJ1-5): DAMVIQNPRYQVTQFGKPVTLSCSQTLNHNVMYWYQQKSSQAPKLLFHYYDKDFNNEADTPDNFQSRRPNTSFCFLDIRSPGLGDTAMYLCATSKGEGNQPQHFGDGTRLSIL.

The CDR3 loop reads CASSYLGLSFYEQYF. CDR3 sequence (DNA): TGTGCCAGCAGTTACTTGGGACTATCCTTCTACGAGCAGTACTTC. This chain connects TRBV6-2 or TRBV6-3 to TRBJ2-7; 7 bases line up with TRBD2. V lost 1 base and J lost 3; bases outside the gene matches: 6. The CDR3 is 15 amino acids. CDR1 is MNHEY and CDR2 is SVGEGT in the germline V gene.

The CDR3 sequence: CARSLGAQVTYEQYF. The CDR3 DNA reads as TGTGCCAGAAGCTTGGGGGCCCAAGTTACCTACGAGCAGTACTTC. The rearrangement joins TRBV5-3 to TRBJ2-7; no reliable D call. TRBV5-3 is designated an ORF whose function remains uncertain. CDR3 length: 15 amino acids. Trimming shortened V by 0 bases and J by 2 bases, and 12 bases separated the two germline ends.

The V call is TRBV28, the J call TRBJ2-5, with D hard to call. Between the trimmed V and J ends, which lost 2 bases and 1 base, there was a span of 2 bases. The CDR3 has 12 amino acids. Germline V CDR1 and CDR2: MDHEN, SYDVKM. The CDR3 is CASSLTQETQYF. The CDR3 nucleotides are TGTGCCAGCAGTTTAACCCAAGAGACCCAGTACTTC.

The chain employs TRBV20-1 and TRBJ2-3, with TRBD2 matching 7 bases. The CDR3 length is 13 residues. Germline lookup yields CDR1 DFQATT and CDR2 SNEGSKA (reference sequence). After removal of 6 bases from V and 4 bases from J, the junction contained 7 bases not matched to a gene. CDR3 region: CSARLAPPDTQYF. CDR3 in DNA: TGCAGTGCAAGACTAGCCCCGCCAGATACGCAGTATTTT.

This sequence joins TRBV7-9 and TRBJ2-5; maybe TRBD1 (6 bases). This CDR3 comprises 14 residues. Germline V lookup: CDR1 SEHNR, CDR2 FQNEAQ (reference sequence). V lost 5 bases and J 0 bases, leaving 10 bases between the germline ends. Here the CDR3 reads CASSDQGYQETQYF. CDR3 nucleotide sequence: TGTGCCAGCAGCGACCAGGGGTACCAAGAGACCCAGTACTTC. Looking up the rest from reference TRBV7-9 and TRBJ2-5 gives the full variable domain: DTGVSQNPRHKITKRGQNVTFRCDPISEHNRLYWYRQTLGQGPEFLTYFQNEAQLEKSRLLSDRFSAERPKGSFSTLEIQRTEQGDSAMYLCASSDQGYQETQYFGPGTRLLVL.

There are a few counts of this clonotype. The chain recombines TRBV20-1 with TRBJ1-6; 7 nucleotides match TRBD1. Germline V lookup: CDR1 DFQATT, CDR2 SNEGSKA (reference sequence). This CDR3 comprises 14 residues. J lost 7 bases, V lost 5 bases, and 8 bases had no gene match. The CDR3 reads CSAPLQGLNSPLHF. As DNA, the CDR3 is TGCAGTGCTCCACTACAGGGGTTGAATTCACCCCTCCACTTT.

The chain carries TRBV28 and TRBJ2-1, with TRBD2 identical over 14 bases. The junction had 8 bases not matched to a gene; V was cut back by 4 bases and J by 0 bases. This CDR3 spans 19 amino acids. Germline-derived CDR1 and CDR2 are MDHEN and SYDVKM. CDR3 nucleotides: TGTGCCAGCAGTTCCAGGACTAGCGGGAGGTATAGCTCCTACAATGAGCAGTTCTTC. It specifies CASSSRTSGRYSSYNEQFF.

There are a few counts of this clonotype. V gene TRBV6-2 or TRBV6-3 combines with J gene TRBJ2-5; D unclear. V was trimmed by 0 bases and J by 2 bases, leaving 7 bases between them. CDR1 and CDR2 (germline): MNHEY, SVGEGT. CDR3 length: 14 amino acids. This CDR3 reads CASSYSHRQETQYF. The CDR3 nucleotides are TGTGCCAGCAGTTACTCGCACAGACAAGAGACCCAGTACTTC.

The gene calls are TRBV15 and TRBJ2-5, with D possibly TRBD1 on 6 matching bases. The germline V and J ends were trimmed by 4 bases and 3 bases, with 9 bases remaining between them. The CDR3 has 13 amino acids. Germline lookup yields CDR1 LNHNV and CDR2 YYDKDF (reference sequence). For the CDR3, the DNA is TGTGCCACCAGCACAGGACAGAAAGAGACCCAGTACTTC. Protein product: CATSTGQKETQYF.

The chain employs TRBV5-4 and TRBJ2-1; 13 nucleotides align to TRBD2. V shed 4 bases, J shed 9 bases, and the junction held 7 bases outside the gene matches. The CDR3 has 15 residues. Per the germline V gene, CDR1 is SGHNT and CDR2 is YYREEE (reference sequence). The CDR3 protein is CASSPEGLAGSEQFF. CDR3 DNA: TGTGCCAGCAGCCCGGAGGGACTAGCGGGAAGTGAGCAGTTCTTC.

V is TRBV28 and J is TRBJ1-5, with D possibly matching TRBD1 (5 bases). The length of the CDR3 is 15 residues. Germline CDR1 reads MDHEN; CDR2 reads SYDVKM. V lost 2 bases and J 2 bases, leaving 10 bases between the germline ends. The CDR3 reads CASSLGGSRNQPQHF. The CDR3 coding sequence is TGTGCCAGCAGTTTAGGGGGTAGCCGCAATCAGCCCCAGCATTTT.

This chain links TRBV7-6 with TRBJ2-7; D is perhaps TRBD2 (6 bases). Germline V gene sequence: CDR1 SGHVS, CDR2 FNYEAQ. Deletions cut 1 base from V and 4 bases from J, with 14 bases between. There are 15 residues in the CDR3. The CDR3 DNA sequence: TGTGCCAGCAGCTTAGATTACGGGAGCGGGTACGAGCAGTACTTC. Its protein is CASSLDYGSGYEQYF.

This clonotype was found a few times. The chain is built from TRBV7-9 and TRBJ2-1; TRBD2 aligns across 11 bases. V dropped 6 bases and J dropped 6; count of bases not matched to a gene: 4. In germline, CDR1 is SEHNR, CDR2 FQNEAQ (reference sequence). This CDR3 has 14 residues. CDR3 DNA sequence: TGTGCCAGCAGGACTAGCGGGAAATCCAATGAGCAGTTCTTC. Its translation: CASRTSGKSNEQFF.

The chain uses TRBV6-1 and TRBJ1-1, with 7 bases fitting TRBD1. Looked up from germline, CDR1 is MNHNS and CDR2 is SASEGT. V gave up 3 bases and J gave up 5 bases; unmatched junction bases: 9. The CDR3 runs 15 residues. The CDR3 region has the DNA TGTGCCAGCAGTGATTTGAACAGGGGAGGTACTGAAGCTTTCTTT. Translation gives CASSDLNRGGTEAFF.

This chain joins TRBV10-1 and TRBJ2-7; D not certain. CDR3 length: 13 residues. V shed 8 bases and J shed 2 bases, with 13 bases lying between them. Per germline, CDR1 WNHNN and CDR2 SYGVQD (reference sequence). This CDR3 is CASPSAYPYEQYF. The CDR3 DNA sequence: TGCGCCAGCCCCTCGGCCTACCCCTACGAGCAGTACTTC.

This clonotype was recorded many times. The chain uses TRBV20-1 and TRBJ2-5, with 9 bases aligning to TRBD2. The CDR3 is 15 amino acids. V was pared by 4 bases and J by 4 bases, with 10 bases of the junction left unmatched. The germline V gene has CDR1 DFQATT and CDR2 SNEGSKA (reference sequence). This chain's CDR3 is CSAIDGGRAVETQYF. In nucleotides, the CDR3 is TGCAGTGCTATTGACGGCGGGAGGGCCGTAGAGACCCAGTACTTC.

This clonotype has more than one count but fewer than ten. The chain couples TRBV6-1 to TRBJ2-1, with 7 bases identical to TRBD1. The germline CDR1 and CDR2 sequences are MNHNS and SASEGT. This CDR3 contains 12 residues. Losses at the gene ends were 2 bases for V and 9 bases for J; bases not matched to a gene: 1. DNA for the CDR3: TGTGCCAGCAGTGAATACAGGGGTGAGCAGTTCTTC. Translating gives CASSEYRGEQFF.

A few counts support this clonotype. The chain combines TRBV5-4 with TRBJ2-5; possible D gene TRBD1, 6 bases. Germline V CDR1 and CDR2: SGHNT, YYREEE (reference sequence). The V end lost 4 bases, the J end lost 5 bases, and 9 bases lay between the germline ends. There are 12 residues in the CDR3. CDR3 nucleotide sequence: TGTGCCAGCAGCGCTACAGGGGAGACCCAGTACTTC. Encoded protein: CASSATGETQYF.

The table lists this clonotype with a few counts. This sequence joins TRBV27 and TRBJ1-2; D not resolved. Trimming took 4 bases from V and 4 from J, leaving 13 bases between them. This CDR3 comprises 14 residues. Germline CDR1 MNHEY, CDR2 SMNVEV (reference sequence). The CDR3 sequence: CASSSPFGPYGYTF. The CDR3 coding sequence is TGTGCCAGCAGTTCCCCGTTCGGTCCCTATGGCTACACCTTC.

This clonotype showed up just a few times. The V call is TRBV20-1, the J call TRBJ2-1, with 10 bases aligning to TRBD2. The CDR3 is 16 residues long. V gave up 6 bases and J gave up 0 bases; unmatched junction bases: 8. In germline, CDR1 is DFQATT, CDR2 SNEGSKA (reference sequence). CDR3 region: CSAHTTSGNSYNEQFF. CDR3 DNA sequence: TGCAGTGCGCATACCACTAGCGGGAACTCCTACAATGAGCAGTTCTTC.